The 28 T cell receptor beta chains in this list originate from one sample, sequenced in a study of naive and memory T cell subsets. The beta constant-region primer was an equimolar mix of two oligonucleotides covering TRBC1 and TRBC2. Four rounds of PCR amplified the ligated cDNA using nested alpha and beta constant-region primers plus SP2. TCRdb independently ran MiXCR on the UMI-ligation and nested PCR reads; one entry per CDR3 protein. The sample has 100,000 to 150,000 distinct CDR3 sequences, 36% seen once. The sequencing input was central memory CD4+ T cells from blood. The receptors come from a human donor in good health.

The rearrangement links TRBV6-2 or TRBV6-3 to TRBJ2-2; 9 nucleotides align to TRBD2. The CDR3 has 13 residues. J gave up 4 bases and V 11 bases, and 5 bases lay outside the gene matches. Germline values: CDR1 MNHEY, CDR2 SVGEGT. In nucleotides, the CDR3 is TGTGCCGTAGCGGGAGTTGGCACCGGGGAGCTGTTTTTT. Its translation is CAVAGVGTGELFF.

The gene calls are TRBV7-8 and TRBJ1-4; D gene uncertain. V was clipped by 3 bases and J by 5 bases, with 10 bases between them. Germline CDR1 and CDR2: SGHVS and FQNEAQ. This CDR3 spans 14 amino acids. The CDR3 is CASSFNSGNEKLFF. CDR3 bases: TGTGCCAGCAGCTTTAACTCGGGGAATGAAAAACTGTTTTTT.

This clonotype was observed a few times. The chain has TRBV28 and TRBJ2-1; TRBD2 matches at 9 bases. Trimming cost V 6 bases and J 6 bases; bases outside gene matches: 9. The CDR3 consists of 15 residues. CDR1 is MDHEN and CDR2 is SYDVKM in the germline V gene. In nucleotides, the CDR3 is TGTGCCAGCAGCTCCGGGGCTAGCGGGGCCAATGAGCAGTTCTTC. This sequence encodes CASSSGASGANEQFF.

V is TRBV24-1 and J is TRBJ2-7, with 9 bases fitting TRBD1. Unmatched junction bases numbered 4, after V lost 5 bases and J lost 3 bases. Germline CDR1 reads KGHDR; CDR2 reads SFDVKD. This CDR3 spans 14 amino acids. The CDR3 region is CATSGTGAVYEQYF. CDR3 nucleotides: TGTGCCACCAGTGGGACAGGGGCCGTCTACGAGCAGTACTTC.

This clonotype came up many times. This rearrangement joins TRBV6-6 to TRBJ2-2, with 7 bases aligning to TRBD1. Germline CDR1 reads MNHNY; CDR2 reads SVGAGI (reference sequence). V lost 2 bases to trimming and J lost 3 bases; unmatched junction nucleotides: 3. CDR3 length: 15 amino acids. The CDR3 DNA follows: TGTGCCAGCAGTTACGGACAGGCGGACACCGGGGAGCTGTTTTTT. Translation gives CASSYGQADTGELFF.

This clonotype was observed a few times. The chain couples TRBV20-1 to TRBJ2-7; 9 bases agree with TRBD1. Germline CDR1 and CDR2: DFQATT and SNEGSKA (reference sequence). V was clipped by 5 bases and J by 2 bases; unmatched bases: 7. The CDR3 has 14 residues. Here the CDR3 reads CSASGQGFTYEQYF. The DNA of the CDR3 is TGCAGTGCTTCGGGACAGGGATTCACCTACGAGCAGTACTTC.

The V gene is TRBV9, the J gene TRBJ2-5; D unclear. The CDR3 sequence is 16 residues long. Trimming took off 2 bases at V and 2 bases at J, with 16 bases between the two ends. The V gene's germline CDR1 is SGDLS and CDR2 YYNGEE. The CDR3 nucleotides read TGTGCCAGCAGCGTGAGTGGCCGCAGTAAACAAGAGACCCAGTACTTC. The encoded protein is CASSVSGRSKQETQYF.

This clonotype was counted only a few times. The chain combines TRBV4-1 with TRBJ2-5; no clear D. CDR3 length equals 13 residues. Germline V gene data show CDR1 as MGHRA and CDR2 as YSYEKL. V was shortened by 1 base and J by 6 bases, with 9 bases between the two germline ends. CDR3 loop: CASSQASIQTQYF. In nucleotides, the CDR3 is TGCGCCAGCAGCCAAGCCTCGATTCAGACCCAGTACTTC.

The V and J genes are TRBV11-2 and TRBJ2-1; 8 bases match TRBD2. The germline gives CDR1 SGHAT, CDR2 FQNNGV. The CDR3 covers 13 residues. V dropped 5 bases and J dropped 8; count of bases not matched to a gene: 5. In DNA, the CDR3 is TGTGCCAGCAGCCTTGGACTAGCCGATGAGCAGTTCTTC. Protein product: CASSLGLADEQFF.

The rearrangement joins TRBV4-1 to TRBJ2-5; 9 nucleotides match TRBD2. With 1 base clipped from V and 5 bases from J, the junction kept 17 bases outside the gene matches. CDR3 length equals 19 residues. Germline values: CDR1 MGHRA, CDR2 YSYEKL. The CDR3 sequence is CASSQVYFSGRGHFETQYF. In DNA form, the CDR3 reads TGCGCCAGCAGCCAAGTTTATTTTAGCGGGAGAGGTCATTTTGAGACCCAGTACTTC.

The DNA of the CDR3 is TGTGCCACCAGTGGGACAGCGGCAGGGACCCAGTACTTC. It specifies CATSGTAAGTQYF. The gene calls are TRBV24-1 and TRBJ2-5; D possibly corresponds to TRBD1 (6 bases). Trimming took off 5 bases at V and 7 bases at J, with 13 bases between the two ends. CDR3 size: 13 residues. Germline CDR1 is KGHDR and CDR2 is SFDVKD.

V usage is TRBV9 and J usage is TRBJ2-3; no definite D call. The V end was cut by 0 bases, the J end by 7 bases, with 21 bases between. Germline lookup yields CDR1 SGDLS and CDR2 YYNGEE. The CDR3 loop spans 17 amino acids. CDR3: CASSVGSVSQRENTQYF. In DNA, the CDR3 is TGTGCCAGCAGCGTAGGCTCAGTGTCACAGCGAGAAAATACGCAGTATTTT.

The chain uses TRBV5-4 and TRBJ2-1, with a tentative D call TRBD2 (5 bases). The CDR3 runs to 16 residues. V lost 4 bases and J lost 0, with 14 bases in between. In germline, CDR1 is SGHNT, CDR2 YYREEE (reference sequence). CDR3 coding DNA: TGTGCCAGCAGCCCCTCGCGGGTACGCTCCTACAATGAGCAGTTCTTC. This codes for CASSPSRVRSYNEQFF.

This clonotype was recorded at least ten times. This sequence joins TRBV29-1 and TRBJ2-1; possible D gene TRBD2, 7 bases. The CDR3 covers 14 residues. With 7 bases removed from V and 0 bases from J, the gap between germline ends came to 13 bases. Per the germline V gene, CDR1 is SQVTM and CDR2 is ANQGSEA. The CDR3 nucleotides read TGCAGCGCCGGGGGGCAGAGCTCCTACAATGAGCAGTTCTTC. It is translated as CSAGGQSSYNEQFF.

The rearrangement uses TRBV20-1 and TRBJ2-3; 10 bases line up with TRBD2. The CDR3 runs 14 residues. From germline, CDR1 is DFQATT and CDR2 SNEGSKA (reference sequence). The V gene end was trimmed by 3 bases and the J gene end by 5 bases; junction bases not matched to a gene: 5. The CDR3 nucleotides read TGCAGTGCTAGGCTAGCGGGAGTTCGAGATACGCAGTATTTT. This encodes CSARLAGVRDTQYF.

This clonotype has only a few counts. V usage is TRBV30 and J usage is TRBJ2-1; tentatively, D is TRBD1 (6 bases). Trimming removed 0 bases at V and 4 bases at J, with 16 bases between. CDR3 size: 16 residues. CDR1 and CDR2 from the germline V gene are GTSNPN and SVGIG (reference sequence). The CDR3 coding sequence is TGTGCCTGGAGTGTACCCAGGGGCAATCAGTACAATGAGCAGTTCTTC. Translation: CAWSVPRGNQYNEQFF.

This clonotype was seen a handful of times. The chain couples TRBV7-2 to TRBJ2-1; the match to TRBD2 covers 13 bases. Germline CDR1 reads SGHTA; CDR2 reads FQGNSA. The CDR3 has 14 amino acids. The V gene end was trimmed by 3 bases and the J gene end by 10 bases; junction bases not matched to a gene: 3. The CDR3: CASSFGLAGAEQFF. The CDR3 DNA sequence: TGTGCCAGCAGCTTCGGACTAGCGGGAGCGGAGCAGTTCTTC.

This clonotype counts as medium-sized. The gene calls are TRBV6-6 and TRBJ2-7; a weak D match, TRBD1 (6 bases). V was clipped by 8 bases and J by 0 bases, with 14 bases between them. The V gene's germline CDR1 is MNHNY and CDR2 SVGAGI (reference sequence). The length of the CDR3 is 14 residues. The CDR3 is CASRRTADSYEQYF. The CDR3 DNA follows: TGTGCCAGCCGCCGGACAGCGGACTCCTACGAGCAGTACTTC.

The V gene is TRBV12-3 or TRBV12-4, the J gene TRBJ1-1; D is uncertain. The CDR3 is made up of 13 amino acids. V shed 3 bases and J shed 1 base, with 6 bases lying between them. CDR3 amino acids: CASSFNRNTEAFF. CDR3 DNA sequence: TGTGCCAGCAGTTTCAACAGGAACACTGAAGCTTTCTTT.

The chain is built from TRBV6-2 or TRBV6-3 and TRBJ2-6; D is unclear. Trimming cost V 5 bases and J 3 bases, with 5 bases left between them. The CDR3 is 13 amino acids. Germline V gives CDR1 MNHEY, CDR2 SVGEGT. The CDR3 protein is CASSRDGANVLTF. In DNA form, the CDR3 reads TGTGCCAGCAGTAGAGATGGGGCCAACGTCCTGACTTTC.

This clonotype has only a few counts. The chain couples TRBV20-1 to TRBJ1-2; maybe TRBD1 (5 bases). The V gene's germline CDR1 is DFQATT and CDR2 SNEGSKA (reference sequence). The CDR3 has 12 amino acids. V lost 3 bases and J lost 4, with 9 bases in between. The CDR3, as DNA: TGCAGTGCTAGTCTTCAGGGCTATGGCTACACCTTC. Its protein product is CSASLQGYGYTF.

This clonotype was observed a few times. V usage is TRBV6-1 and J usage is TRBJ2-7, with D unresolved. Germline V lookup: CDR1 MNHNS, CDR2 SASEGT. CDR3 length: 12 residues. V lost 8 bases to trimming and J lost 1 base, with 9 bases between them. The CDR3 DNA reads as TGTGCCAGCGGTTCGGGTTCCTACGAGCAGTACTTC. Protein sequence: CASGSGSYEQYF.

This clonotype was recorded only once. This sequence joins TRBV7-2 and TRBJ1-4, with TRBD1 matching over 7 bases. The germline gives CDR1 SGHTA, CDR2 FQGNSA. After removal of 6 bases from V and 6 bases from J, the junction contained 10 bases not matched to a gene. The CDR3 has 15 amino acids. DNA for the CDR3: TGTGCCAGCAGGACAACCGGGACAGCCTATGAAAAACTGTTTTTT. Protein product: CASRTTGTAYEKLFF.

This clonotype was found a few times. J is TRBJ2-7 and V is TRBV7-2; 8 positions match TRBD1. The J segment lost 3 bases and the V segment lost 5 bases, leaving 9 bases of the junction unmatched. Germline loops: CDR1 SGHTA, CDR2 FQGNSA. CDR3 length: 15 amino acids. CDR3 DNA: TGTGCCAGCAGCCTTACCGGGACAGGCTACTACGAGCAGTACTTC. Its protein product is CASSLTGTGYYEQYF. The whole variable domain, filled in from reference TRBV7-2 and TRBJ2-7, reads GAGVSQSPSNKVTEKGKDVELRCDPISGHTALYWYRQSLGQGLEFLIYFQGNSAPDKSGLPSDRFSAERTGGSVSTLTIQRTQQEDSAVYLCASSLTGTGYYEQYFGPGTRLTVT.

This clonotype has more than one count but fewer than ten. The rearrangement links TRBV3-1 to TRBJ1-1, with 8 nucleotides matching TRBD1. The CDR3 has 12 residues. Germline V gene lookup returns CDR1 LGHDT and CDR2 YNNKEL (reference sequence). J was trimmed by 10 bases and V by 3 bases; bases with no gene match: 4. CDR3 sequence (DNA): TGTGCCAGCAGCCAGACAGGGGCGTCAGCTTTCTTT. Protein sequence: CASSQTGASAFF.

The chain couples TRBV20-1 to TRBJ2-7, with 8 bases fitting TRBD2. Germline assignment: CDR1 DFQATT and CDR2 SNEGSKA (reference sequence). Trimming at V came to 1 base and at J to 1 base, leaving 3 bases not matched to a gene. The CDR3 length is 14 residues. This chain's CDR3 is CSARGLASSYEQYF. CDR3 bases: TGCAGTGCTAGAGGACTAGCGAGTTCCTACGAGCAGTACTTC.

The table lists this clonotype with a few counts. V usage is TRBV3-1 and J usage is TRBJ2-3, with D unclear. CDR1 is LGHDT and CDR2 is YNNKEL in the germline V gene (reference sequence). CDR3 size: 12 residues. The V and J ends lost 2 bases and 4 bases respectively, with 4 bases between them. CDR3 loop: CASSQLADTQYF. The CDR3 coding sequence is TGTGCCAGCAGCCAACTGGCAGATACGCAGTATTTT.

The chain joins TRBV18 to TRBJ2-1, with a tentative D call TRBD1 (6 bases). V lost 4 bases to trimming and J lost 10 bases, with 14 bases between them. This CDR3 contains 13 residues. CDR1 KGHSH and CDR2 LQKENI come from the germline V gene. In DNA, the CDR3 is TGTGCCAGCTCACGGACAGAGGATCGGGAGCAGTTCTTC. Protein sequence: CASSRTEDREQFF.